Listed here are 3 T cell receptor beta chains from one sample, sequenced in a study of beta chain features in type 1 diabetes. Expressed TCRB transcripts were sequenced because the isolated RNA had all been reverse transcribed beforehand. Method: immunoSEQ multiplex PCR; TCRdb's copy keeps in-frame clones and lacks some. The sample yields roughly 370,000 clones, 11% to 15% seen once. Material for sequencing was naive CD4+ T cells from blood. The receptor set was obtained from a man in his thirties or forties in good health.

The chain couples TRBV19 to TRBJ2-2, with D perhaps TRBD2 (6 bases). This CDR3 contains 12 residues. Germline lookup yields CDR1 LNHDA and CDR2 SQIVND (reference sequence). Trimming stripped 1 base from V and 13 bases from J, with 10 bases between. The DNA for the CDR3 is TGTGCCAGTAGTATAGTGGAGGGGACGCTGTTTTTT. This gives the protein CASSIVEGTLFF.

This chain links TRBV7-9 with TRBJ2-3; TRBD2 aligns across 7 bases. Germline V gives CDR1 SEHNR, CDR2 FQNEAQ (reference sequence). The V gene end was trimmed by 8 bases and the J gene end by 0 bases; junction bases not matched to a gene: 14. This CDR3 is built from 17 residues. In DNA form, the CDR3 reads TGTGCCAGCGCCCGATCGCTAGCGGTTCAAAGCACAGATACGCAGTATTTT. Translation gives CASARSLAVQSTDTQYF.

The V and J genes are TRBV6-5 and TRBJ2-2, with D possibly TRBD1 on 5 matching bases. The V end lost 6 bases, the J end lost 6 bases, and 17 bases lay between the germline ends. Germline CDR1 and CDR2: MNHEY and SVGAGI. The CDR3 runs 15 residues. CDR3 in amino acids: CASRVTSGMAGELFF. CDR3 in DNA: TGTGCCAGCAGAGTCACGTCAGGGATGGCCGGGGAGCTGTTTTTT.